Listed below are T cell receptor beta chains from one sample, sequenced in a study of vaccination and CD4 T cells after COVID-19. No antigens are known for them. TCRdb analysed the PCR reads with MiXCR anew, one entry per CDR3 protein. The sample has some 17,000 distinct CDR3 sequences, roughly half seen once. Sample: CD4+ T cells from blood, cultured in vitro, taken about 7 months after SARS-CoV-2 vaccination. All receptors derive from a human donor who had recovered from COVID-19. The CDR3 runs from the conserved cysteine through the conserved F or W. The order of the fields is J gene, V gene, D gene, clone size, CDR3 DNA, CDR3 protein. The D gene is left open where the match is weak. A row's size may be missing; if present it is once, few, many or a size class.

TRBJ2-7 TRBV11-3 NA NA TGTGCCAGCAGCAAAACAGGGATAGCCTACGAGCAGTACTTC CASSKTGIAYEQYF
TRBJ1-4 TRBV20-1 NA few TGCAGTGCTCGGAGAGAAGGGGGGCCGGCTAATGAAAAACTGTTTTTT CSARREGGPANEKLFF
TRBJ1-2 TRBV6-5 NA few TGTGCCAGCAGTTTCGGGGCCCTCTATGGCTACACCTTC CASSFGALYGYTF
TRBJ2-7 TRBV6-5 NA NA TGTGCCAGCAGTTATACAGGTGCAGGACCCTACGAGCAGTACTTC CASSYTGAGPYEQYF
TRBJ1-2 TRBV12-3/TRBV12-4 NA NA TGTGCCAGCAGTGGTGCGGGCTATGGCTACACCTTC CASSGAGYGYTF
TRBJ1-5 TRBV15 NA NA TGTGCCACCAGCAGAGCCAGGGTGACCAATCAGCCCCAGCATTTT CATSRARVTNQPQHF
TRBJ1-5 TRBV6-1 NA NA TGTGCCAGCAGCCATCGACAGAACAATCAGCCCCAGCATTTT CASSHRQNNQPQHF
TRBJ2-3 TRBV5-1 NA NA TGCGCCAGCAGCTTTAACCCGGGCACAGATACGCAGTATTTT CASSFNPGTDTQYF
TRBJ2-1 TRBV24-1 NA NA TGTGCCACCAGTGACTTTTCCGTGGAGTTCTTC CATSDFSVEFF
TRBJ1-5 TRBV6-1 NA NA TGTGCCAGCAGTGAACAACCAGGAAATCAGTCCCAGCATTTT CASSEQPGNQSQHF
TRBJ1-6 TRBV6-1 NA few TGTGCCAGCAGTCTGGACGGGAATTCACCCCTCCACTTT CASSLDGNSPLHF
TRBJ1-3 TRBV20-1 NA few TGCAGTGCTAGAGAGGGGGCCAACTCTGGAAACACCATATATTTT CSAREGANSGNTIYF
TRBJ2-1 TRBV15 TRBD2 medium-sized TGTGCCACCAGCTCCGGCGGGGGATACAATGAGCAGTTCTTC CATSSGGGYNEQFF
TRBJ2-3 TRBV11-3 NA medium-sized TGTGCCAGCAGCTTAGGTATTAGCCGACGCACAGATACGCAGTATTTT CASSLGISRRTDTQYF
TRBJ2-1 TRBV24-1 NA NA TGTGCCACCGCTGCCGGGGCCTGGGATGAGCAGTTCTTC CATAAGAWDEQFF
TRBJ1-5 TRBV7-3 NA NA TGTGCCAGCAGCTTACCTTCAGGGGAAGGCAATCAGCCCCAGCATTTT CASSLPSGEGNQPQHF
TRBJ2-7 TRBV20-1 NA NA TGCAGTGCTCGCCAGACAGCTTCCTACGAGCAGTACTTC CSARQTASYEQYF
TRBJ2-3 TRBV20-1 NA NA TGCAGTGCTAGAGATATCAAGGGCACAGATACGCAGTATTTT CSARDIKGTDTQYF
TRBJ1-4 TRBV5-4 NA NA TGTGCCAGCAGCGGCGGAGCGAGGGGGGCTAATGAAGAACTGTTTTTT CASSGGARGANEELFF
TRBJ1-5 TRBV20-1 NA NA TGCAGTGCTAGTTCTAATAAGCGGGGGGAATGGACAAACAATCAGCCCCAGCATTTT CSASSNKRGEWTNNQPQHF
TRBJ2-5 TRBV2 TRBD2 NA TGTGCCAGCAGCCGGACTAGCGAGGGAGAGACCCAGTACTTC CASSRTSEGETQYF
TRBJ1-2 TRBV15 TRBD1 NA TGTGCCACCAGCAGAGAATACAGGGGGGAGGATGGCTACACCTTC CATSREYRGEDGYTF
TRBJ2-3 TRBV7-2 NA NA TGTGCCAGCAGCTCCCGGGCTAGCACCACGCAGTATTTT CASSSRASTTQYF
TRBJ2-7 TRBV10-3 TRBD1 NA TGTGCCATCAGTGAAGGGACAGCAGCCTACGAGCAGTACTTC CAISEGTAAYEQYF
TRBJ2-3 TRBV20-1 TRBD2 NA TGCAGTGCAACTAGCGTGAGCACAGATACGCAGTATTTT CSATSVSTDTQYF
TRBJ2-1 TRBV5-6 NA NA TGTGCCAGCAGCCTCCGCGGTCTTTATGAGCAGTTCTTC CASSLRGLYEQFF
TRBJ1-1 TRBV28 NA NA TGTGCCAGCAGTTGGGGGAACACTGAAGCTTTCTTT CASSWGNTEAFF
TRBJ2-5 TRBV20-1 NA NA TGCAGTGCTTTGGGGGGTTACCAAGAGACCCAGTACTTC CSALGGYQETQYF
TRBJ1-5 TRBV20-1 NA NA TGCAGTGCCAGGAAAGACAGGAACGAGCCCCAGCATTTT CSARKDRNEPQHF
TRBJ1-1 TRBV7-2 NA few TGTGCCAGCAGCCTATTAAGTGGGTTTGCGTTAGGAGCTTTCTTT CASSLLSGFALGAFF
TRBJ2-2 TRBV6-1 NA NA TGTGCCAGCGGGCTAGTTCATTTTTCCGGGGAGCTGTTTTTT CASGLVHFSGELFF
TRBJ1-2 TRBV20-1 TRBD1 once TGCAGTTACGGCAGGGGGCATTATGGCTACACCTTC CSYGRGHYGYTF
TRBJ2-3 TRBV28 TRBD2 NA TGTGCCAGCAGTCCCTCCCCACTAGCGGGAACCACAGATACGCAGTATTTT CASSPSPLAGTTDTQYF
TRBJ1-1 TRBV7-6 NA NA TGTGCTAGCAGCCAGGGGTTCAACACTGAAGCTTTCTTT CASSQGFNTEAFF
TRBJ2-3 TRBV29-1 TRBD1 NA TGCAGTGGCGGCGTTGGCAGGGGGCATTCAGATACGCAGTATTTT CSGGVGRGHSDTQYF
TRBJ2-7 TRBV20-1 TRBD2 NA TGCAGTGCTAGAGATTTGGCTAGCGGCGAGCAGTACTTC CSARDLASGEQYF
TRBJ1-5 TRBV20-1 TRBD1 NA TGCAGTGCTAGAGATCGGCTGACAGGGGATCAGCCCCAGCATTTT CSARDRLTGDQPQHF
TRBJ2-3 TRBV15 NA NA TGTGCCACCAGCAGACGTAGGGGGGCAGATACAGATACGCAGTATTTT CATSRRRGADTDTQYF
TRBJ2-1 TRBV6-1 TRBD1 NA TGTGCCAGCAGTAAAGGACAGGGGGCTTCCTACAATGAGCAGTTCTTC CASSKGQGASYNEQFF
TRBJ2-1 TRBV6-5 TRBD2 few TGTGCCAGCAGTTCTAGCTTCCCGGGACTAGCGGGGAATGAGCAGTTCTTC CASSSSFPGLAGNEQFF
TRBJ2-7 TRBV21-1 NA few TGTGCCAGCAGCAAAGGTGAAGGGGATTACGAGCAGTACTTC CASSKGEGDYEQYF
TRBJ2-2 TRBV5-1 NA NA TGCGCCAGCACCCGGGATGAAGCCGGGGAGCTGTTTTTT CASTRDEAGELFF
TRBJ1-2 TRBV4-1 NA NA TGCGCCAGCAGCCAAGTAATCGGGGGAGGTAATCGCTATGGCTACACCTTC CASSQVIGGGNRYGYTF
TRBJ1-2 TRBV6-1 NA NA TGTGCCAGCAGGCGCGGGGCAAGCCTCTATGGCTACACCTTC CASRRGASLYGYTF
TRBJ2-1 TRBV7-9 NA NA TGTGCCAGCAGCTTACAGGGGCGACACAATGAGCAGTTCTTC CASSLQGRHNEQFF
TRBJ2-2 TRBV19 NA NA TGTGCCACCGATCGGGGGCTTGCCGGGGAGCTGTTTTTT CATDRGLAGELFF
TRBJ1-3 TRBV7-2 TRBD1 NA TGTGCCAGCAGCTTAGTGGGGGGACAGGGTGGAAACACCATATATTTT CASSLVGGQGGNTIYF
TRBJ2-6 TRBV6-1 NA few TGTGCCAGCAGCGCCAGCTCTGGGGCCAACGTCCTGACTTTC CASSASSGANVLTF
TRBJ2-7 TRBV10-3 TRBD1 NA TGTGCCATCAGTGGAGTTGGACAGGGTGCCCCCTACGAGCAGTACTTC CAISGVGQGAPYEQYF
TRBJ2-2 TRBV20-1 NA once TGCAGTGCTAGAGTATTCGCCGGGGAGCTGTTTTTT CSARVFAGELFF
TRBJ2-4 TRBV5-8 TRBD1 NA TGTACCAGCAGCTTGGACAGGGGGCGTGACATTCAGTACTTC CTSSLDRGRDIQYF
TRBJ2-7 TRBV20-1 NA once TGCAGTGCGATCCGACAGGCCGAGGGCCACGAGCAGTACTTC CSAIRQAEGHEQYF
TRBJ2-1 TRBV11-3 NA large TGTGCCAGCAGCTTAGGACGGGAGATGTGGAATGAGCAGTTCTTC CASSLGREMWNEQFF
TRBJ1-1 TRBV7-8 NA NA TGTGCCAGCAGCTTAGTAACCGGGACAAGTTTTAGCACTGAAGCTTTCTTT CASSLVTGTSFSTEAFF
TRBJ1-1 TRBV29-1 NA NA TGCAGCGGAGCACAGGGAACAAACACTGAAGCTTTCTTT CSGAQGTNTEAFF
TRBJ2-1 TRBV7-8 TRBD1 NA TGTGCCAGCGGGAAACAGGGGGCGGATGAGCAGTTCTTC CASGKQGADEQFF
TRBJ1-1 TRBV25-1 NA few TGTGCCAGCAGTGACGGAAGCACTGAAGCTTTCTTT CASSDGSTEAFF
TRBJ1-6 TRBV14 NA few TGTGCCAGCAGGACCGGGATAGAGGGTTCACCCCTCCACTTT CASRTGIEGSPLHF
TRBJ1-2 TRBV20-1 NA NA TGCAGTGTCCGTCCGGGACTCACGTCTAACTATGGCTACACCTTC CSVRPGLTSNYGYTF